Following are 4 T cell receptor beta chains from one sample sequenced in a study of blood T cell repertoires in COVID-19. Sequencing was performed with immunoSEQ multiplex PCR; in TCRdb, only in-frame clones are kept and a portion is missing. Here the sample spans about 270,000 clones, roughly 85% being singletons. Sequencing was carried out using PBMCs or T cells enriched from blood (not recorded which). All receptors derive from a woman aged 45 to 65 with acute COVID-19.

The chain has TRBV12-3 or TRBV12-4 and TRBJ1-6; unclear D gene. V gave up 6 bases and J gave up 8 bases, with 11 bases separating them. The CDR3 has 13 residues. The CDR3 sequence is CASSRRADSPLHF. The CDR3 region has the DNA TGTGCCAGCAGCCGAAGAGCCGATTCACCCCTCCACTTT.

This clone was detected ten times or more. V usage is TRBV9 and J usage is TRBJ2-7; possibly TRBD1 for D (5 bases). V was pared by 1 base and J by 0 bases, with 8 bases between. Per germline, CDR1 SGDLS and CDR2 YYNGEE. The CDR3 sequence is 14 residues long. The CDR3 DNA reads as TGTGCCAGCAGCGTACAGGGAACCTCCTACGAGCAGTACTTC. Protein sequence: CASSVQGTSYEQYF.

The rearrangement joins TRBV30 to TRBJ1-6; maybe TRBD1 (6 bases). Looked up from germline, CDR1 is GTSNPN and CDR2 is SVGIG (reference sequence). The length of the CDR3 is 17 residues. V lost 5 bases, J lost 8 bases, and 25 bases lay in between. Here the CDR3 reads CAWRGVGGAKIDSPLHF. CDR3 bases: TGTGCCTGGCGGGGGGTGGGGGGCGCGAAGATTGATTCACCCCTCCACTTT. The full variable domain, in which reference TRBV30 and TRBJ1-6 provide the parts outside the CDR3, is SQTIHQWPATLVQPVGSPLSLECTVEGTSNPNLYWYRQAAGRGLQLLFYSVGIGQISSEVPQNLSASRPQDRQFILSSKKLLLSDSGFYLCAWRGVGGAKIDSPLHFGNGTRLTVT.

This clone was observed a handful of times. The chain employs TRBV19 and TRBJ1-2; D is ambiguous. Trimming shortened V by 5 bases and J by 4 bases, and 17 bases separated the two germline ends. This CDR3 has 15 amino acids. Germline loops: CDR1 LNHDA, CDR2 SQIVND (reference sequence). The CDR3 DNA follows: TGTGCCAGTAGTTTAAACGCCCTGCGGTCCTATGGCTACACCTTC. Translation: CASSLNALRSYGYTF.